This T cell receptor beta chain was sequenced during a study of PD-1 blockade in classical Hodgkin lymphoma. Study-wide findings and caveats: Baseline diversity in complete responders resembled that of newly diagnosed patients. Anyone who began nivolumab under 1 year after ASCT was excluded.

This table comes from immunoSEQ multiplex PCR, and its TCRdb copy is limited to in-frame clones, with some not included. The repertoire holds about 94,000 clones, approximately 89% seen once, with approximately 12% in the top ten. Germline values: CDR1 MDHEN, CDR2 SYDVKM. There are 13 residues in the CDR3. V shed 6 bases, J shed 7 bases, and the junction held 3 bases outside the gene matches. With respect to this clone: Its matching antigen is unknown.

Relapse was seen in all patients after autologous stem cell transplantation, and brentuximab vedotin exposure was variable. Patients had relapsed/refractory classical Hodgkin lymphoma with complete response, partial response or progressive disease as best response. The chain combines TRBV28 with TRBJ1-6; 7 bases map to TRBD1. This clonotype was sampled from a human donor with classical Hodgkin lymphoma. This specimen was peripheral blood mononuclear cells (PBMCs), taken before the second cycle of nivolumab. CDR3 in amino acids: CASRRGLNSPLHF. Here the CDR3 DNA reads TGTGCCAGCAGGAGGGGGCTCAATTCACCCCTCCACTTT. Full variable domain (outside the CDR3, taken from reference TRBV28 and TRBJ1-6): DVKVTQSSRYLVKRTGEKVFLECVQDMDHENMFWYRQDPGLGLRLIYFSYDVKMKEKGDIPEGYSVSREKKERFSLILESASTNQTSMYLCASRRGLNSPLHFGNGTRLTVT.